A single sample is the source of the 8 T cell receptor beta chains below, sequenced in a study of shared T cell receptors in the human thymus. Produced via immunoSEQ multiplex PCR; TCRdb's table is partial and in-frame only. The sample includes 450,000 to 650,000 clones, around 82% of them seen just once. These data were also reused for a study on human thymus T cells.

Sequencing was performed on thymocytes. All receptors derive from a boy in the first two years of life with a congenital heart defect.

This chain uses TRBV5-1 with TRBJ2-7, with D tentatively TRBD1 (6 bases). The length of the CDR3 is 16 residues. The V gene lost 0 bases and the J gene lost 0 bases, with 13 bases spanning the gap. Looked up from germline, CDR1 is SGHRS and CDR2 is YFSETQ. In DNA, the CDR3 is TGCGCCAGCAGCTTGGCTCCGGACAGTACCTCCTACGAGCAGTACTTC. It specifies CASSLAPDSTSYEQYF.

This clone was seen only once. This rearrangement joins TRBV6-1 to TRBJ2-1; 10 bases line up with TRBD2. This CDR3 spans 19 amino acids. Germline values: CDR1 MNHNS, CDR2 SASEGT. V lost 1 base and J lost 0; bases outside the gene matches: 9. The CDR3 DNA reads as TGTGCCAGCAGTGAAGTAGCGGGAGGTCCTACCCTCTCCTACAATGAGCAGTTCTTC. Its translation: CASSEVAGGPTLSYNEQFF.

The V gene is TRBV28, the J gene TRBJ2-5; 7 bases align to TRBD2. The CDR3 is made up of 15 amino acids. The germline gives CDR1 MDHEN, CDR2 SYDVKM. V lost 7 bases and J lost 0; bases outside the gene matches: 8. The CDR3 loop reads CASTRRGEYQETQYF. The CDR3 coding sequence is TGTGCCAGCACTAGACGGGGGGAGTACCAAGAGACCCAGTACTTC.

This clone was seen only once. V usage is TRBV29-1 and J usage is TRBJ2-5; no clear D gene. The CDR3 is 12 amino acids. The V gene's germline CDR1 is SQVTM and CDR2 ANQGSEA. Trimming shortened V by 7 bases and J by 0 bases, and 9 bases separated the two germline ends. CDR3 sequence (DNA): TGCAGCGCTACGTTCCACCAAGAGACCCAGTACTTC. It codes for CSATFHQETQYF.

The V call is TRBV19, the J call TRBJ2-7; TRBD1 agrees at 7 bases. With V trimmed by 6 bases and J by 6 bases, 11 bases remained unmatched. Germline CDR1 reads LNHDA; CDR2 reads SQIVND (reference sequence). This CDR3 has 14 residues. CDR3 protein: CASRFRGGLGEQYF. CDR3 in DNA: TGTGCCAGTAGGTTTCGAGGGGGCCTGGGCGAGCAGTACTTC. Complete variable domain (other parts from reference TRBV19 and TRBJ2-7): DGGITQSPKYLFRKEGQNVTLSCEQNLNHDAMYWYRQDPGQGLRLIYYSQIVNDFQKGDIAEGYSVSREKKESFPLTVTSAQKNPTAFYLCASRFRGGLGEQYFGPGTRLTVT.

The chain uses TRBV6-1 and TRBJ1-5; D may be TRBD1 (5 bases). The CDR3 sequence is 15 residues long. The ends were cut back, 1 base at V and 6 bases at J, with 13 bases in the middle. Germline V gives CDR1 MNHNS, CDR2 SASEGT. In DNA, the CDR3 is TGTGCCAGCAGTGAAGAGGAGGGGATCAGTCAGCCCCAGCATTTT. This sequence encodes CASSEEEGISQPQHF.

The rearrangement uses TRBV2 and TRBJ2-1, with TRBD2 identical over 14 bases. The V and J ends lost 6 bases and 0 bases, in that order; junction bases with no gene match: 4. The V gene's germline CDR1 is SNHLY and CDR2 FYNNEI. The length of the CDR3 is 17 residues. The CDR3 DNA follows: TGTGCCAGCAGACTAGGGACTAGCGGGAGCTCCTACAATGAGCAGTTCTTC. This codes for CASRLGTSGSSYNEQFF.

The J gene is TRBJ2-5, the V gene TRBV30; TRBD2 matches 8 bases. The V gene's germline CDR1 is GTSNPN and CDR2 SVGIG (reference sequence). V trimming: 1 base; J trimming: 5 bases; junction bases outside the gene matches: 6. The CDR3 contains 14 residues. The CDR3 reads CAWSGRAGVETQYF. The CDR3, as DNA: TGTGCCTGGAGTGGGAGAGCGGGAGTGGAGACCCAGTACTTC.